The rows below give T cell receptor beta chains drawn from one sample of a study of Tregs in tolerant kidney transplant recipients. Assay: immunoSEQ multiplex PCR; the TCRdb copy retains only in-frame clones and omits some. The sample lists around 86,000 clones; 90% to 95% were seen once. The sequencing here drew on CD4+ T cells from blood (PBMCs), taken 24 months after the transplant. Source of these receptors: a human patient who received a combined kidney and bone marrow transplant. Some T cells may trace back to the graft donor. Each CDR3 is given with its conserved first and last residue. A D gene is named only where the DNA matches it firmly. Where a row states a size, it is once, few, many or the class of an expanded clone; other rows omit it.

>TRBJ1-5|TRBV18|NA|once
TGTGCCAGCTCACTTGTTCCGTATAGCAATCAGCCCCAGCATTTT
CASSLVPYSNQPQHF
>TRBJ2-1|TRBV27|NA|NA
TGTGCCAGCAGGTCTAGGGGTGAGCAGTTCTTC
CASRSRGEQFF
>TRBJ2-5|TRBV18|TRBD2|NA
TGTGCCAGCTCACCAATTGGGACTAGCGTGGGAGGAGAGACCCAGTACTTC
CASSPIGTSVGGETQYF
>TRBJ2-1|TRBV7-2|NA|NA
TGTGCCAGCAGCCAAGTGGAGAATGAGCAGTTCTTC
CASSQVENEQFF
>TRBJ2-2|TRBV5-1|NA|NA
TGCGCCAGCAGCTTGCTCCCGGTAAACACCGGGGAGCTGTTTTTT
CASSLLPVNTGELFF
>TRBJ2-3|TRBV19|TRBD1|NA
TGTGCCAGTAGTTTGGACAGGGCTAGCACAGATACGCAGTATTTT
CASSLDRASTDTQYF
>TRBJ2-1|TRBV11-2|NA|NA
TGTGCCAGCAGCTTAGATCACTGGGAGTACAATGAGCAGTTCTTC
CASSLDHWEYNEQFF
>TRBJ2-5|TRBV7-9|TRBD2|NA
TGTGCCAGCAGCTGGGGGGGAGGATCTAAAGAGACCCAGTACTTC
CASSWGGGSKETQYF
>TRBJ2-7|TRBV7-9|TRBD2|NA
TGTGCCAGCAGCTTGTCGCTAGCGGGATCGGGTAGTGAGCAGTACTTC
CASSLSLAGSGSEQYF
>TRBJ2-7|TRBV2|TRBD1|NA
TGTGCCAGCAGTGAAGCTCCGGGACAGGGTTACGAGCAGTACTTC
CASSEAPGQGYEQYF
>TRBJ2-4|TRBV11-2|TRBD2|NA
TGTGCCAGCAGCACTCATCCGGGGGGAAACATTCAGTACTTC
CASSTHPGGNIQYF
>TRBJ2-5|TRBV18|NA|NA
TGTGCCAGCTCACCACTTCGATATAGTCGACAGGCTCTGGAGACCCAGTACTTC
CASSPLRYSRQALETQYF
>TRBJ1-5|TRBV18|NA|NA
TGTGCCAGCTCACCATTGGTGGTCGGGTATCAGCCCCAGCATTTT
CASSPLVVGYQPQHF
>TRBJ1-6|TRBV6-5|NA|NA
TGTGCCAGCAGTTCGGGACTGTTCTATAATTCACCCCTCCACTTT
CASSSGLFYNSPLHF
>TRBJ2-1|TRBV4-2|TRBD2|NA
TGTGCCAGCAGCCAAGAGCTCGGTCTAGCGGGGGGGCCGGGGCCCAATGAGCAGTTCTTC
CASSQELGLAGGPGPNEQFF
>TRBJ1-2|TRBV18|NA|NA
TGTGCCAGCTCACCCGAGCCCGCGGCGGGCTACACCTTC
CASSPEPAAGYTF
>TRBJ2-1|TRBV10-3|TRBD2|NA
TGTGCCACCCGGACTAGCGGGGGGTTTAAGCTTTTGGGGAATGAGCAGTTCTTC
CATRTSGGFKLLGNEQFF
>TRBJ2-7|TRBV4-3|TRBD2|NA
TGCGCCAGCAGCCAAGGGGGGAGGGCCTCGGACGAGCAGTACTTC
CASSQGGRASDEQYF
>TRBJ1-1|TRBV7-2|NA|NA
TGTGCCAGCAGCTGGTTGGCCTCCCACACTGAAGCTTTCTTT
CASSWLASHTEAFF
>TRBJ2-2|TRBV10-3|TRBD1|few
TGTGCCATCAGAGAAAACAGGGGGCAATCGAACACCGGGGAGCTGTTTTTT
CAIRENRGQSNTGELFF
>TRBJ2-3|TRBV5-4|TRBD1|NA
TGTGCCAGCAGCCTGGACAGGGGGCCAGATACGCAGTATTTT
CASSLDRGPDTQYF
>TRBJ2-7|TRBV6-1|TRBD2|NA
TGTGCCAGCAGTCGTAAGGTAGCGGGTTCCTACGAGCAGTACTTC
CASSRKVAGSYEQYF
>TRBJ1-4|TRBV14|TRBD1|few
TGTGCCAGCAGCCAAGCGGAACAGGGGAATGAAAAACTGTTTTTT
CASSQAEQGNEKLFF
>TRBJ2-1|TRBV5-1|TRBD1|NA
TGCGCCAGCAGCTACGGGGGTTCGGGACAGGGGAGTTTTACCTACAATGAGCAGTTCTTC
CASSYGGSGQGSFTYNEQFF
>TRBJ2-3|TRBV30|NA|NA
TGTGCCTGGAGTCTCGCGGGACAGATCACAGATACGCAGTATTTT
CAWSLAGQITDTQYF
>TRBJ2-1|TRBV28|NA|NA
TGTGCCAGCAGGGGGAGCCCAACCTACAATGAGCAGTTCTTC
CASRGSPTYNEQFF
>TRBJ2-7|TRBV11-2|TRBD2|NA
TGTGCCAGCAGCTTAGTCAAGGGGTCCCGGACTAGCGGTCACGAGCAGTACTTC
CASSLVKGSRTSGHEQYF
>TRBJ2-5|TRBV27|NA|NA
TGTGCCAGCAGCTCCCCGGTCGGGGGGCCGGCCCAAGAGACCCAGTACTTC
CASSSPVGGPAQETQYF
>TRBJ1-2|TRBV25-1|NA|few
TGTGCCAGCAGTGAATACGGGAACTATGGCTACACCTTC
CASSEYGNYGYTF
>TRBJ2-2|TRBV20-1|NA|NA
TGCAGTGCGAGGGTCACCGGGGAGCTGTTTTTT
CSARVTGELFF
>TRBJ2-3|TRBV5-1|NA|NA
TGCGCCAGCAGCCTAAGGGCGGGCGGCACAGATACGCAGTATTTT
CASSLRAGGTDTQYF